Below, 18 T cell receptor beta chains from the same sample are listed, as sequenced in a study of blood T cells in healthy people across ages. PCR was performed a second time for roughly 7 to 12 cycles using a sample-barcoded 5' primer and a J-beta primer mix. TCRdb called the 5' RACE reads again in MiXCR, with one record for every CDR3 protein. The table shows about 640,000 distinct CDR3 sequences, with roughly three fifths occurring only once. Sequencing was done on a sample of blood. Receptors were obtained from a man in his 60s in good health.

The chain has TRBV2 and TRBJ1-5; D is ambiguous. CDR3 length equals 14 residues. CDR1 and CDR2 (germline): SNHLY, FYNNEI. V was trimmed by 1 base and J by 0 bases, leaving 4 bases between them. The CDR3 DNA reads TGTGCCAGCAGTGAAGTCTATAGCAATCAGCCCCAGCATTTT. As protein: CASSEVYSNQPQHF.

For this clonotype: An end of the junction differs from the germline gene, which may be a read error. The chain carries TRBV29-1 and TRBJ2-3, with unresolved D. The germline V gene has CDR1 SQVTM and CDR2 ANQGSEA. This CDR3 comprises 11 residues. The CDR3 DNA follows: TGCAGCGTTCAAAGCACAGATACGCGGTATTTT. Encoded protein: CSVQSTDTRYF.

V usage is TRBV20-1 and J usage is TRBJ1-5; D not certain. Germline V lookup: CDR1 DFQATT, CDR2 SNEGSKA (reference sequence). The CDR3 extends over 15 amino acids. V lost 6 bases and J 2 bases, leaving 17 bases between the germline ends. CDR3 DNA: TGCAGTGCCGCCCGGGCCAAGGGCGGCAATCAGCCCCAGCATTTT. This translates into CSAARAKGGNQPQHF.

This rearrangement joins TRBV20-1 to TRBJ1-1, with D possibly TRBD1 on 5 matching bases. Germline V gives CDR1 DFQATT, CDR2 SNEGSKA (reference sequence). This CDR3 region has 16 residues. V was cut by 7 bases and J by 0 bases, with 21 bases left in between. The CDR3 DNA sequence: TGCAGTGTCCGCCGAGGGGACCTCGGGCTGAACACTGAAGCTTTCTTT. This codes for CSVRRGDLGLNTEAFF.

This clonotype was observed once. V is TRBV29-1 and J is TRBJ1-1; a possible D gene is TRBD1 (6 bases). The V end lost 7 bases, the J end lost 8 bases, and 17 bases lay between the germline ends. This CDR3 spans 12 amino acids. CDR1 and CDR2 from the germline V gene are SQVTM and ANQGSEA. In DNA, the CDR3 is TGCAGCGCGGGCGGAGGGGGAAGCGAAGCTTTCTTT. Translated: CSAGGGGSEAFF.

CDR3 residues: CASSGRRINEKLFF. CDR3 DNA sequence: TGTGCCAGCAGCGGGCGCCGGATTAATGAAAAACTGTTTTTT. J is TRBJ1-4 and V is TRBV7-2; D call uncertain. CDR1 and CDR2 (germline): SGHTA, FQGNSA. Trimming pared 5 bases from V and 4 bases from J, leaving 11 bases between. This CDR3 has 14 amino acids. Based on the CDR3 plus reference TRBV7-2 and TRBJ1-4, the full variable domain is GAGVSQSPSNKVTEKGKDVELRCDPISGHTALYWYRQSLGQGLEFLIYFQGNSAPDKSGLPSDRFSAERTGGSVSTLTIQRTQQEDSAVYLCASSGRRINEKLFFGSGTQLSVL.

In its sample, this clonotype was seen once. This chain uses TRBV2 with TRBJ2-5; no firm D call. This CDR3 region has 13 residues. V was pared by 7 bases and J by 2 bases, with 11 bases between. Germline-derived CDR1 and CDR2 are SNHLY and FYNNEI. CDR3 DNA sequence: TGTGCCAGCAACTCGGTGAAACAAGAGACCCAGTACTTC. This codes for CASNSVKQETQYF.

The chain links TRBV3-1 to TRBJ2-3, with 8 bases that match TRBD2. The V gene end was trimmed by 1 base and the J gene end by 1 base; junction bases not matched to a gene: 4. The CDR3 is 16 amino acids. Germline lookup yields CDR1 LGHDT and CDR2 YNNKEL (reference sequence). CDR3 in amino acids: CASSQGTGGRTDTQYF. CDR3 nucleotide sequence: TGTGCCAGCAGCCAAGGAACGGGGGGGCGCACAGATACGCAGTATTTT.

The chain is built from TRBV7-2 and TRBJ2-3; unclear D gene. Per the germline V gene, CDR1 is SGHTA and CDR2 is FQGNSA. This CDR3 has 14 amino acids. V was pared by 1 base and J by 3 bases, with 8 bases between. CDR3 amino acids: CASSLGLETDTQYF. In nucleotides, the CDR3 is TGTGCCAGCAGCTTAGGGCTCGAGACAGATACGCAGTATTTT.

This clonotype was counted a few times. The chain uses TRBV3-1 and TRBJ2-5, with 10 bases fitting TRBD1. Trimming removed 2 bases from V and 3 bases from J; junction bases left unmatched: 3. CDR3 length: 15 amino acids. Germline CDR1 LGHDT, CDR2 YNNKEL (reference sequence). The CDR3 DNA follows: TGTGCCAGCAGCCAACAAGGACAGGGGGAAGAGACCCAGTACTTC. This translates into CASSQQGQGEETQYF.

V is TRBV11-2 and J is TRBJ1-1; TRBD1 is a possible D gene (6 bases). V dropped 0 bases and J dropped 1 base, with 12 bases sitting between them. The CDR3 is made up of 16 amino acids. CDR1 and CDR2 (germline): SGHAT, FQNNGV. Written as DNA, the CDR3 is TGTGCCAGCAGCTTAGATCGGGCGGGACAGAACACTGAAGCTTTCTTT. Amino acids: CASSLDRAGQNTEAFF.

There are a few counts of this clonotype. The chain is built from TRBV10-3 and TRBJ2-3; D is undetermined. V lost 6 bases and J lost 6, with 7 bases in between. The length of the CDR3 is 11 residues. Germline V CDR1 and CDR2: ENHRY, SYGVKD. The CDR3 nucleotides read TGTGCCATCAGGTCTGATGATACGCAGTATTTT. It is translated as CAIRSDDTQYF.

In DNA, the CDR3 is TGCGCCAGCAGCTTTGGACAGGGGACTCCCTACGAGCAGTACTTC. Amino acids: CASSFGQGTPYEQYF. V usage is TRBV5-1 and J usage is TRBJ2-5; 9 bases map to TRBD1. The DNA end is a closer match to TRBJ2-7, so the J assignment may be wrong. Germline CDR1 and CDR2: SGHRS and YFSETQ. This CDR3 is 15 amino acids long.

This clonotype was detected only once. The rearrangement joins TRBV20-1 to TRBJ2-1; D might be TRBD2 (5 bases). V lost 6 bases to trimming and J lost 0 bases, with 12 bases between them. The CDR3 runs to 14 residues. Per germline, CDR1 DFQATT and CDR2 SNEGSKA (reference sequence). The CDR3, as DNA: TGCAGTGCCCGACGGGAAAGCTCCTACAATGAGCAGTTCTTC. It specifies CSARRESSYNEQFF.

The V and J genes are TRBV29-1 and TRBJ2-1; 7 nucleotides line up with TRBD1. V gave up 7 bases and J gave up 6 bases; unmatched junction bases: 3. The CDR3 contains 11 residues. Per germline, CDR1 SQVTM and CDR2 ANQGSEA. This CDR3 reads CSAGDSNEQFF. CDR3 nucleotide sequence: TGCAGCGCCGGGGACAGCAATGAGCAGTTCTTC.

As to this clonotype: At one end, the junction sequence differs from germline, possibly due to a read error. The CDR3 is CACSLVGSANEQYF. CDR3 nucleotide sequence: TGTGCCTGCAGCTTAGTAGGGAGCGCCAATGAGCAGTACTTC. The genes are TRBV7-2 and TRBJ2-5; TRBD2 might be the D (5 bases). The germline V gene has CDR1 SGHTA and CDR2 FQGNSA. The CDR3 is 14 amino acids.

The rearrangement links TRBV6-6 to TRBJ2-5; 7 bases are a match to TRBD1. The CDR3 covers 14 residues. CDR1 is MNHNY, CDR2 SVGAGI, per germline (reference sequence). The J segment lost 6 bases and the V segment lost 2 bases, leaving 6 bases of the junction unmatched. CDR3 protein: CASSYGTVVKTQYF. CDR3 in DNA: TGTGCCAGCAGTTACGGGACAGTTGTGAAGACCCAGTACTTC.

The CDR3 sequence: CASSPAALTEAFF. As DNA, the CDR3 is TGTGCCAGCTCACCGGCAGCGCTCACTGAAGCTTTCTTT. The rearrangement links TRBV18 to TRBJ1-1; D is ambiguous. CDR1 and CDR2 (germline): KGHSH, LQKENI. The CDR3 is made up of 13 amino acids. The ends were cut back, 3 bases at V and 4 bases at J, with 9 bases in the middle.